This T cell receptor (beta chain) was recovered during a study of shared clonotypes between healthy human individuals. Sequenced by immunoSEQ multiplex PCR; TCRdb stores in-frame clones only, minus some. The sample holds more than 2 million clones, approximately 95% seen once. The trim removed 6 bases at V and 7 bases at J, leaving 5 bases unmatched. Germline CDR1 is MNHEY and CDR2 is SMNVEV (reference sequence). The CDR3 totals 12 residues. The clonotype comes from a man between 18 and 35 years old in good health. The chain joins TRBV27 to TRBJ1-1, with 7 bases identical to TRBD1. Sequencing was carried out using naive CD4+ T cells sorted from blood. Subset: CD45RA+ positively selected. In DNA form, the CDR3 reads TGTGCCAGCAGGTTCCGGGACAGTGAAGCTTTCTTT. It is translated as CASRFRDSEAFF.